This T cell receptor beta chain was obtained from a study of glioma-infiltrating T cells after dendritic cell vaccination. Overall study: Monocyte-derived dendritic cells, cultured 6 to 7 days with IL-4 and GM-CSF, were pulsed with autologous tumor lysate. General study results and limits: Complete blood and tumor specimen sets were limited to few patients. No direct clonality-survival link was found; a diverse polyclonal response may matter.

CDR1 is SEHNR and CDR2 is FQNEAQ in the germline V gene (reference sequence). There are 14 residues in the CDR3. V shed 11 bases, J shed 7 bases, and the junction held 13 bases outside the gene matches. Profiled with immunoSEQ multiplex PCR; TCRdb holds only in-frame clones, not every one. The sample has about 95,000 clones; under 90% are singletons. About this clone itself: Its antigen is unidentified.

The sequencing used blood, collected before dendritic cell vaccination. The clonotype was recovered from a human donor with glioblastoma. The J gene is TRBJ2-1, the V gene TRBV7-9; 8 bases agree with TRBD2. The CDR3 spells CAGRRLAGGNEQFF. The CDR3 DNA follows: TGTGCCGGTAGAAGATTGGCGGGAGGTAATGAGCAGTTCTTC.